Listed here is a single TCR beta chain. The antigen is undetermined. From germline, CDR1 is LNHDA and CDR2 SQIVND (reference sequence). With 10 bases removed from V and 4 bases from J, the gap between germline ends came to 10 bases. There are 11 residues in the CDR3. This record belongs to a study of cytomegalovirus exposure and HLA in healthy donors. Whole-study context: From HLA-typed donors, an early data release held tens of millions of unique TCRs. General study results and limits: Analysis was carried out at a later point, and it linked a missense DCLRE1C variant to TCR beta V- and J-gene trimming. Productive rates of about 87% or about 30% were seen for most TCR beta V segments in an earlier analysis.

The study ran its PCR with 60 Vbeta and 13 Jbeta primers. Data came from immunoSEQ multiplex PCR; TCRdb stores just in-frame clones and leaves some out. In the table there are 130,000 to 150,000 clones, about 73% of which are singletons. Donors showed nominal health when sampled, although they likely had unrecorded immune exposures. The chain is built from TRBV19 and TRBJ1-1, with D perhaps matching TRBD1 (6 bases). Sequencing used PBMCs. This clonotype was obtained from a man aged 35-49 years in good health and CMV-seropositive. CDR3 region: CATTGPTEAFF. In nucleotides, the CDR3 is TGTGCCACTACAGGGCCCACTGAAGCTTTCTTT.